Presented here are 3 T cell receptor beta chains from one specimen sequenced in a study of T cell responses to AZD1222 COVID-19 vaccine. Clones were sequenced by immunoSEQ multiplex PCR, and TCRdb holds only the in-frame ones, with some missing. The sample holds approximately 120,000 clones, roughly 90% seen once. Sample: peripheral blood, taken on day 0 of AZD1222 vaccination. These receptors originate from an adult in good health.

This chain joins TRBV7-8 and TRBJ2-2, with 7 bases aligning to TRBD1. The CDR3 covers 18 residues. V shed 5 bases and J 0 bases; nucleotides not matched to a gene: 12. Germline lookup yields CDR1 SGHVS and CDR2 FQNEAQ. CDR3 region: CASSPKYRGHANTGELFF. The CDR3 region has the DNA TGTGCCAGCAGCCCCAAATACAGGGGCCATGCGAACACCGGGGAGCTGTTTTTT.

The chain couples TRBV11-3 to TRBJ2-3, with TRBD2 matching over 14 bases. The CDR3 runs 17 residues. Germline V lookup: CDR1 SGHNT, CDR2 YENEEA. V lost 5 bases, J lost 2 bases, and 6 bases stayed unmatched. The CDR3 nucleotides are TGTGCCAGCAGCCCAGGACTAGCGGGAGGCCTCACAGATACGCAGTATTTT. Translating gives CASSPGLAGGLTDTQYF.

The genes are TRBV6-2 or TRBV6-3 and TRBJ1-2; D is unresolved. CDR3 length equals 14 residues. Germline CDR1 reads MNHEY; CDR2 reads SVGEGT. V was shortened by 5 bases and J by 4 bases, with 14 bases between the two germline ends. The CDR3 is CASSPQLGPYGYTF. The CDR3 coding sequence is TGTGCCAGCAGTCCACAATTGGGCCCCTATGGCTACACCTTC.